The 30 T cell receptor beta chains below were found in one sample sequenced in a study of molecular identifiers for immune sequencing clone quantification. Using its own MiXCR run on the PCR reads, TCRdb lists one record per CDR3 protein. The profile shows some 40,000 distinct CDR3 sequences, 24% of them singletons. Sequencing was performed on naive CD8+ T cells from blood, with Jurkat cell RNA spiked in. The subset denotes: FACS-sorted CD8+CD4-CCR7+CD45RA+ naive T cells. These receptors came from a human donor in good health. Some libraries in this study had Jurkat cell RNA spiked in.

This clonotype was detected a few times. The gene calls are TRBV7-2 and TRBJ1-1; no firm D call. Trimming removed 5 bases at V and 6 bases at J, with 16 bases between. CDR1 and CDR2 from the germline V gene are SGHTA and FQGNSA. The CDR3 contains 14 residues. The CDR3 DNA reads as TGTGCCAGCAGCCTAGAGGGTGGTTACCCTGAAGCTTTCTTT. Its translation is CASSLEGGYPEAFF.

Worth noting for this clonotype: A read error is possible here, since a much larger clone lies one base away. The chain links TRBV7-8 to TRBJ2-7; 9 bases are a match to TRBD2. Per germline, CDR1 SGHVS and CDR2 FQNEAQ. CDR3 length: 15 amino acids. CDR3 loop: CASSSGAGGSYGQYF. For the CDR3, the DNA is TGTGCCAGCAGCTCCGGAGCGGGGGGCTCCTACGGGCAGTACTTC.

Concerning this clonotype: The CDR3 does not close with the conserved phenylalanine or tryptophan, likely indicating a read error. The genes are TRBV23-1 and TRBJ2-7, with 7 positions matching TRBD1. TRBV23-1 belongs to the ORF category, with a function that is uncertain. The junction had 12 bases not matched to a gene; V was cut back by 3 bases and J by 1 base. The CDR3 is made up of 17 amino acids. CDR3: CASSHTPQGQDSYEQYY. The CDR3 coding sequence is TGCGCCAGCAGTCATACGCCGCAAGGACAGGATTCCTACGAGCAGTACTAC.

V and J are TRBV19 and TRBJ1-1, with 7 bases matching TRBD1. The CDR3 covers 16 residues. Germline assignment: CDR1 LNHDA and CDR2 SQIVND (reference sequence). V was clipped by 5 bases and J by 2 bases; unmatched bases: 11. The CDR3: CASSFWGGQLNTEAFF. The CDR3 DNA sequence: TGTGCCAGTAGTTTCTGGGGGGGACAGCTAAACACTGAAGCTTTCTTT.

This clonotype has a handful of counts. CDR3 in DNA: TGTGCCTGGAGTACAACTAGCGGGAGGGGTGAGCAGTTCTTC. Translation: CAWSTTSGRGEQFF. The V gene is TRBV30, the J gene TRBJ2-1; the match to TRBD2 covers 13 bases. The CDR3 is made up of 14 amino acids. Germline V lookup: CDR1 GTSNPN, CDR2 SVGIG (reference sequence). V lost 2 bases and J lost 9; bases outside the gene matches: 4.

Worth noting for this clonotype: A much larger clone lies a single base off, so this may be a read error. The chain has TRBV18 and TRBJ2-3; D is unclear. CDR3 length: 15 residues. The germline V gene has CDR1 KGHSH and CDR2 LQKENI. The V gene lost 0 bases and the J gene lost 4 bases, with 11 bases spanning the gap. For the CDR3, the DNA is TGTGCCAGCTCACCACCATCAGTGGCGGCAGATACGCAGTATTTT. The encoded protein is CASSPPSVAADTQYF.

This clonotype was counted many times. This CDR3 reads CSVPTGTSTDTQYF. The CDR3 nucleotides read TGCAGCGTTCCAACAGGAACTAGCACAGATACGCAGTATTTT. The chain is built from TRBV29-1 and TRBJ2-3; a possible D gene is TRBD1 (5 bases). This CDR3 is 14 amino acids long. V was clipped by 5 bases and J by 0 bases, with 12 bases between them. From germline, CDR1 is SQVTM and CDR2 ANQGSEA.

There are many counts of this clonotype. The chain recombines TRBV20-1 with TRBJ2-3; 10 bases line up with TRBD2. Germline lookup yields CDR1 DFQATT and CDR2 SNEGSKA (reference sequence). J lost 4 bases, V lost 5 bases, and 15 bases had no gene match. The length of the CDR3 is 17 residues. The CDR3 loop is CSASPTASGRVADTQYF. CDR3 coding DNA: TGCAGTGCTTCCCCTACCGCTAGCGGGAGAGTCGCAGATACGCAGTATTTT.

This clonotype was seen repeatedly, ten times or more. J is TRBJ2-7 and V is TRBV6-2 or TRBV6-3; TRBD2 is a possible D gene (5 bases). Germline V gene data show CDR1 as MNHEY and CDR2 as SVGEGT. The CDR3 extends over 16 amino acids. V was pared by 5 bases and J by 5 bases, with 22 bases between. The CDR3 protein is CASSLTWTELGDEQYF. CDR3 nucleotide sequence: TGTGCCAGCAGTCTTACGTGGACCGAGCTCGGGGACGAGCAGTACTTC.

Ten or more counts support this clonotype. This chain joins TRBV6-5 and TRBJ2-1, with D hard to call. The CDR3 loop spans 15 amino acids. V gave up 2 bases and J gave up 5 bases, with 13 bases separating them. Looked up from germline, CDR1 is MNHEY and CDR2 is SVGAGI. In DNA form, the CDR3 reads TGTGCCAGCAGTTACAAAGTGTCGGCCGACAATGAGCAGTTCTTC. This gives the protein CASSYKVSADNEQFF.

There are a few counts of this clonotype. The chain links TRBV19 to TRBJ2-1; 10 bases line up with TRBD2. Trimming took 5 bases from V and 6 from J; bases not matched to a gene: 7. The length of the CDR3 is 15 residues. The germline V gene has CDR1 LNHDA and CDR2 SQIVND (reference sequence). The CDR3 reads CASSYGTSVRNEQFF. Here the CDR3 DNA reads TGTGCCAGTAGTTACGGGACTAGCGTACGCAATGAGCAGTTCTTC.

With respect to this clonotype: Since no conserved phenylalanine or tryptophan closes the CDR3, a read error is the likely cause. The rearrangement joins TRBV7-9 to TRBJ2-7; TRBD1 is a possible D gene (6 bases). Per the germline V gene, CDR1 is SEHNR and CDR2 is FQNEAQ (reference sequence). V dropped 6 bases and J dropped 4 bases, with 13 bases sitting between them. This CDR3 region has 13 residues. The CDR3 protein is CASSSDRGYEQYC. The CDR3 nucleotides are TGTGCCAGCAGTTCGGACAGAGGTTACGAGCAGTACTGC.

This clonotype has ten or more counts. The chain recombines TRBV2 with TRBJ2-7, with 10 bases matching TRBD1. Germline CDR1 and CDR2: SNHLY and FYNNEI. The CDR3 contains 15 residues. V trimming: 1 base; J trimming: 4 bases; junction bases outside the gene matches: 4. The CDR3 protein is CASSEGDRGWYEQYF. The CDR3 bases are TGTGCCAGCAGTGAAGGGGACAGGGGATGGTACGAGCAGTACTTC.

This clonotype was observed at least ten times. The chain combines TRBV7-9 with TRBJ2-5; 11 bases agree with TRBD1. The CDR3 length is 14 residues. Germline assignment: CDR1 SEHNR and CDR2 FQNEAQ (reference sequence). Germline trimming cut 7 bases from V and 5 bases from J; bases unmatched to any gene: 6. The CDR3, as DNA: TGTGCCAGCATTGGACAGGGGGCTGCGGAGACCCAGTACTTC. This gives the protein CASIGQGAAETQYF.

This clonotype occurred many times. V and J are TRBV4-1 and TRBJ2-3, with D hard to call. Deletions cut 3 bases from V and 0 bases from J, with 19 bases between. The germline V gene has CDR1 MGHRA and CDR2 YSYEKL. This CDR3 has 18 amino acids. The CDR3: CASSHPPSATRSTDTQYF. The CDR3 region has the DNA TGCGCCAGCAGCCACCCCCCCTCGGCGACAAGGAGCACAGATACGCAGTATTTT.

A few counts support this clonotype. Written as DNA, the CDR3 is TGTGCCAGCAGCCTTCGGGGGGTAGCGGGAGGGTCCTACAATGAGCAGTTCTTC. This sequence encodes CASSLRGVAGGSYNEQFF. The chain recombines TRBV5-5 with TRBJ2-1, with 11 bases matching TRBD2. The trim removed 4 bases at V and 1 base at J, leaving 10 bases unmatched. The V gene's germline CDR1 is SGHKS and CDR2 YYEKEE (reference sequence). CDR3 length: 18 amino acids.

This clonotype was counted many times. V is TRBV29-1 and J is TRBJ1-1, with D maybe TRBD1 (5 bases). The V gene lost 4 bases and the J gene lost 11 bases, with 20 bases spanning the gap. This CDR3 comprises 13 residues. CDR1 SQVTM and CDR2 ANQGSEA come from the germline V gene. CDR3: CSVGVGSRVGAFF. Written as DNA, the CDR3 is TGCAGCGTTGGCGTTGGGAGCAGGGTCGGGGCTTTCTTT.

This clonotype was counted many times. The CDR3 loop is CASSPGQGNQPQHF. The CDR3 DNA reads as TGCGCCAGCAGCCCCGGGCAGGGGAATCAGCCCCAGCATTTT. The rearrangement uses TRBV4-1 and TRBJ1-5, with a possible D match to TRBD1 (6 bases). Germline V lookup: CDR1 MGHRA, CDR2 YSYEKL. V lost 4 bases to trimming and J lost 4 bases, with 11 bases between them. This CDR3 spans 14 amino acids.

At least ten counts were recorded for this clonotype. The V gene is TRBV29-1, the J gene TRBJ2-1; the D is unclear. Germline V gene lookup returns CDR1 SQVTM and CDR2 ANQGSEA. This CDR3 is built from 13 residues. Trimming left V 2 bases short and J 5 bases short, with 10 bases between. CDR3 nucleotide sequence: TGCAGCGTTGAATTAGCCTCTAACAATGAGCAGTTCTTC. Translating gives CSVELASNNEQFF.

At least ten counts were recorded for this clonotype. Here the CDR3 DNA reads TGTGCCAGCAGTTACCTATACAATGAGCAGTTCTTC. Protein sequence: CASSYLYNEQFF. This sequence joins TRBV6-2 or TRBV6-3 and TRBJ2-1; D is ambiguous. V lost 2 bases, J lost 4 bases, and 3 bases lay in between. The CDR3 consists of 12 residues. Germline V gives CDR1 MNHEY, CDR2 SVGEGT.

This clonotype showed up many times. V gene TRBV19 combines with J gene TRBJ2-3, with 7 bases fitting TRBD1. Unmatched junction bases numbered 3, after V lost 6 bases and J lost 0 bases. This CDR3 has 14 residues. Germline V gene data show CDR1 as LNHDA and CDR2 as SQIVND (reference sequence). The CDR3 DNA follows: TGTGCCAGTAGAAACAGGGGTAGCACAGATACGCAGTATTTT. Protein: CASRNRGSTDTQYF.

Many counts were recorded for this clonotype. This chain links TRBV4-3 with TRBJ2-7, with unresolved D. Germline values: CDR1 LGHNA, CDR2 YSLEER. V was pared by 3 bases and J by 3 bases, with 12 bases between. CDR3 size: 14 residues. The CDR3 DNA follows: TGCGCCAGCAGCCACCCGACAAATTTCTACGAGCAGTACTTC. This translates into CASSHPTNFYEQYF.

The chain links TRBV7-2 to TRBJ2-3; D might be TRBD1 (5 bases). This CDR3 comprises 18 residues. V lost 6 bases and J lost 0, with 22 bases in between. The germline gives CDR1 SGHTA, CDR2 FQGNSA. This chain's CDR3 is CASSDPVGLGFSTDTQYF. The CDR3 bases are TGTGCCAGCAGTGATCCGGTGGGGCTAGGCTTCAGCACAGATACGCAGTATTTT.

Details on this clonotype: A much larger clone lies one base from this, so it may be a read error. The V gene is TRBV11-3, the J gene TRBJ2-2, with D hard to call. Germline assignment: CDR1 SGHNT and CDR2 YENEEA. The CDR3 is 15 amino acids. CDR3 sequence: CACSPHLGSTGELFF. CDR3 in DNA: TGTGCCTGCAGCCCCCACTTAGGGTCTACCGGGGAGCTGTTTTTT.

The chain is built from TRBV2 and TRBJ2-3; D is tentatively TRBD1 or TRBD2 (6 bases each). This CDR3 has 16 amino acids. Germline CDR1 and CDR2: SNHLY and FYNNEI. V lost 6 bases to trimming and J lost 4 bases, with 20 bases between them. DNA of the CDR3: TGTGCCAGCAGACTACCCCGGGGGAAGGGGGCAGATACGCAGTATTTT. Translation: CASRLPRGKGADTQYF.

At least ten counts were recorded for this clonotype. V is TRBV6-5 and J is TRBJ2-3, with 15 bases aligning to TRBD2. The V and J ends lost 6 bases and 0 bases, in that order; junction bases with no gene match: 7. Per the germline V gene, CDR1 is MNHEY and CDR2 is SVGAGI. The CDR3 covers 18 residues. The CDR3 here is CASSPGLAGGTSTDTQYF. The CDR3 nucleotides read TGTGCCAGCAGCCCCGGACTAGCGGGAGGGACTAGCACAGATACGCAGTATTTT.

This clonotype has at least ten counts. The chain links TRBV7-9 to TRBJ1-1; 8 bases match TRBD1. The CDR3 is made up of 15 amino acids. The V gene end was trimmed by 7 bases and the J gene end by 1 base; junction bases not matched to a gene: 8. In germline, CDR1 is SEHNR, CDR2 FQNEAQ (reference sequence). CDR3 sequence: CASTATGASNTEAFF. CDR3 DNA sequence: TGTGCCAGCACCGCGACAGGGGCTTCGAACACTGAAGCTTTCTTT. The full variable domain, its missing parts supplied by reference TRBV7-9 and TRBJ1-1, is DTGVSQNPRHKITKRGQNVTFRCDPISEHNRLYWYRQTLGQGPEFLTYFQNEAQLEKSRLLSDRFSAERPKGSFSTLEIQRTEQGDSAMYLCASTATGASNTEAFFGQGTRLTVV.

As concerns this clonotype: The junction shows a germline mismatch at one end, possibly a read error. The V and J genes are TRBV7-6 and TRBJ2-5; 8 bases line up with TRBD2. This CDR3 spans 15 amino acids. In germline, CDR1 is SGHVS, CDR2 FNYEAQ. CDR3 in DNA: TGTGCCAGCGGCTTAACACTAGCGGACCGAGAGCCCCAGTACTTC. Its translation is CASGLTLADREPQYF.

On this clonotype itself: With a much larger clone just one base away, this may be a read error. The chain joins TRBV20-1 to TRBJ2-7, with D maybe TRBD2 (5 bases). Trimming cost V 7 bases and J 1 base, with 14 bases left between them. Germline CDR1 and CDR2: DFQATT and SNEGSKA (reference sequence). The CDR3 sequence is 13 residues long. Here the CDR3 reads CSVAGRTSYEQYF. The CDR3 DNA sequence: TGCAGTGTTGCCGGACGGACTTCCTACGAGCAGTACTTC.

A word on this clonotype: A read error may be the cause here, since a much bigger clone is one base away. Here the CDR3 omits its conserved ending phenylalanine or tryptophan, so a read error is the likely source. The chain employs TRBV30 and TRBJ2-1, with 16 bases fitting TRBD2. The CDR3 consists of 22 residues. Germline V gene data show CDR1 as GTSNPN and CDR2 as SVGIG (reference sequence). Losses at the gene ends were 4 bases for V and 5 bases for J; bases not matched to a gene: 23. The CDR3, as DNA: TGTGCCTGGAACACGCTGGGGGGGACTAGCGGGAGGGCCCTACCTATGGACAATGAGCAGTTCCTC. It encodes CAWNTLGGTSGRALPMDNEQFL.